This is a list of T cell receptor beta chains from one sample in a study of identical twins. TCRdb called the 5' RACE reads again in MiXCR, with one record for every CDR3 protein. The sample shows around 1.7 million distinct CDR3 sequences, roughly a third of them seen only once. The sequencing input was cord blood. Source of these receptors: a newborn girl in good health. Each CDR3 is given with its conserved first and last residue. D genes are given only for firm matches. For some rows the clone size is stated as once, few or many, or as a class when expanded; others skip it.

j_call clone_size v_call d_call cdr3_aa cdr3_nt
TRBJ2-4 few TRBV5-1 - CASSLSHLENIQYF TGCGCCAGCAGCTTGAGTCACCTCGAAAACATTCAGTACTTC
TRBJ2-3 - TRBV4-1 - CASSQVWADTQYF TGCGCCAGCAGCCAAGTTTGGGCAGATACGCAGTATTTT
TRBJ2-3 few TRBV7-2 - CASSPDLITDTQYF TGTGCCAGCAGCCCAGACTTGATCACAGATACGCAGTATTTT
TRBJ2-1 few TRBV6-1 TRBD2 CASRKPGLAQLEGFF TGTGCCAGCAGAAAGCCGGGACTAGCGCAACTCGAGGGGTTCTTC
TRBJ2-4 few TRBV12-3/TRBV12-4 TRBD2 CASSVTSGVAKNIQYF TGTGCCAGCAGTGTTACTAGCGGAGTAGCCAAAAACATTCAGTACTTC
TRBJ2-7 - TRBV20-1 - CSAADFSSYNEQYF TGCAGTGCTGCTGACTTCAGCTCCTACAATGAGCAGTACTTC
TRBJ2-1 few TRBV20-1 - CSAPPLGTNDNEQFF TGCAGTGCTCCACCGCTAGGGACCAACGACAATGAGCAGTTCTTC
TRBJ1-1 - TRBV5-1 TRBD1 CASSLGGTGMGFRAFF TGCGCCAGCAGCTTGGGAGGGACAGGGATGGGGTTCCGAGCTTTCTTT
TRBJ2-5 - TRBV4-1 TRBD1 CASSSDGTVEETQYF TGCGCCAGCAGCTCTGACGGGACAGTAGAAGAGACCCAGTACTTC
TRBJ2-7 few TRBV14 TRBD2 CASSQGQGLAGLSYEQYF TGTGCCAGCAGCCAGGGACAGGGACTAGCGGGCCTCTCCTACGAGCAGTACTTC
TRBJ2-7 - TRBV29-1 TRBD1 CSVEGPGTGRDEQYF TGCAGCGTTGAAGGTCCCGGGACAGGGAGGGACGAGCAGTACTTC
TRBJ1-2 - TRBV6-2/TRBV6-3 - CASLRGRANYGYTF TGTGCCAGCCTACGGGGACGGGCTAACTATGGCTACACCTTC
TRBJ2-7 - TRBV27 - CASSLMGPSYEQYF TGTGCCAGCAGTTTAATGGGACCATCCTACGAGCAGTACTTC
TRBJ2-1 few TRBV5-1 TRBD2 CASSLVAVAGGNEQFF TGCGCCAGCAGCTTGGTAGCGGTTGCGGGGGGCAATGAGCAGTTCTTC
TRBJ2-7 few TRBV6-1 - CASSKTGFYEQYF TGTGCCAGCAGTAAAACAGGGTTTTACGAGCAGTACTTC
TRBJ2-7 - TRBV5-1 - CASSLEGVGYEQYF TGCGCCAGCAGCTTGGAGGGGGTTGGCTACGAGCAGTACTTC
TRBJ2-6 - TRBV5-1 TRBD2 CASSLRRSGGSGANVLTF TGCGCCAGCAGCTTGAGAAGGTCGGGAGGTTCTGGGGCCAACGTCCTGACTTTC
TRBJ1-6 - TRBV7-8 - CASSFRTLDNSPLHF TGTGCCAGCAGCTTCAGGACACTCGATAATTCACCCCTCCACTTT
TRBJ1-6 few TRBV4-1 TRBD1 CASSQDYPGQGRKSPLHF TGCGCCAGCAGCCAAGATTATCCGGGACAGGGCCGCAAATCACCCCTCCACTTT
TRBJ2-7 - TRBV2 - CALGRFYEQYF TGTGCTTTAGGCAGGTTCTACGAGCAGTACTTC
TRBJ1-6 few TRBV5-1 TRBD1 CASSNWDRERSPLHF TGCGCCAGCAGCAACTGGGACAGGGAGCGTTCACCCCTCCACTTT
TRBJ2-1 few TRBV7-6 TRBD2 CASSASSGAYNEQFF TGTGCCAGCAGCGCCTCTAGCGGGGCATACAATGAGCAGTTCTTC
TRBJ1-2 many TRBV7-2 - CASSLVRGFYGYTF TGTGCCAGCAGCTTAGTCCGGGGCTTCTATGGCTACACCTTC
TRBJ1-2 few TRBV6-5 - CASRNAGFYYGYTF TGTGCCAGCAGGAACGCCGGGTTTTACTATGGCTACACCTTC
TRBJ1-2 few TRBV4-2 TRBD1 CASSDPTGGRYGYTF TGTGCCAGCAGCGACCCGACAGGGGGAAGGTATGGCTACACCTTC
TRBJ2-1 few TRBV5-1 - CASTPKGDSYNEQFF TGCGCCAGCACCCCCAAAGGCGACAGTTACAATGAGCAGTTCTTC
TRBJ2-1 - TRBV20-1 TRBD2 CSAIPTSDYNEQFF TGCAGTGCTATACCGACTAGCGACTACAATGAGCAGTTCTTC
TRBJ2-3 - TRBV7-2 TRBD2 CAGRLTLAGTDTQYF TGTGCCGGCAGGTTAACCTTAGCGGGAACAGATACGCAGTATTTT
TRBJ1-1 few TRBV7-8 - CASSLARSGRENTEAFF TGTGCCAGCAGCTTAGCGCGCTCGGGACGGGAGAACACTGAAGCTTTCTTT
TRBJ2-7 many TRBV10-3 - CAISDGGIPYEQYF TGTGCCATCAGTGACGGAGGAATCCCCTACGAGCAGTACTTC
TRBJ2-3 few TRBV20-1 TRBD2 CSASPSSGRGKDTQYF TGCAGTGCTAGCCCGAGTAGCGGGAGGGGGAAAGATACGCAGTATTTT
TRBJ1-2 - TRBV7-2 - CASSLGLGSHYGYTF TGTGCCAGCAGCTTAGGACTTGGCAGTCACTATGGCTACACCTTC
TRBJ2-7 - TRBV20-1 - CSARVGHYNEQYF TGCAGTGCTAGAGTCGGCCACTACAATGAGCAGTACTTC
TRBJ1-2 few TRBV29-1 - CSVAHPAHKANHGYTF TGCAGCGTTGCCCATCCAGCTCATAAAGCTAACCATGGCTACACCTTC
TRBJ2-7 - TRBV20-1 TRBD2 CSARDMRDYNEQYF TGCAGTGCTAGAGATATGCGGGACTACAATGAGCAGTACTTC
TRBJ2-3 - TRBV5-1 TRBD1 CASSTGTGGPDTQYF TGCGCCAGCAGCACTGGGACAGGGGGCCCAGATACGCAGTATTTT
TRBJ2-1 once TRBV7-9 TRBD2 CASSLPSGTGREQFF TGTGCCAGCAGCTTGCCTAGCGGGACGGGACGTGAGCAGTTCTTC
TRBJ2-3 - TRBV5-4 TRBD2 CASSSGTSGLAGDAQYF TGTGCCAGCAGCTCTGGGACTAGCGGGCTGGCGGGAGATGCGCAGTATTTT
TRBJ2-3 few TRBV20-1 - CRVPRGDTQYF TGCAGGGTCCCGAGGGGAGATACGCAGTATTTT
TRBJ2-3 - TRBV7-8 TRBD2 CASSFNAGGPDTDTQYF TGTGCCAGCAGCTTTAACGCGGGGGGCCCGGACACAGATACGCAGTATTTT
TRBJ2-5 many TRBV28 - CASSPRWETQYF TGTGCCAGCAGTCCACGGTGGGAGACCCAGTACTTC
TRBJ2-7 - TRBV25-1 - CTSSARGNYEQYF TGTACCAGCAGTGCTAGGGGTAACTACGAGCAGTACTTC
TRBJ1-2 - TRBV4-2 TRBD1 CASTISLRGREVNYGYTF TGTGCCAGCACCATCTCCCTAAGGGGGCGCGAGGTTAACTATGGCTACACCTTC
TRBJ2-3 - TRBV19 - CASSIIGLGGTDTQYF TGTGCCAGTAGTATAATCGGGCTAGGAGGCACAGATACGCAGTATTTT
TRBJ2-2 - TRBV5-1 - CASSPLSSTGELFF TGCGCCAGCAGCCCACTATCTAGCACCGGGGAGCTGTTTTTT
TRBJ1-1 - TRBV20-1 TRBD1 CRLGQGATEAFF TGCAGGCTCGGACAGGGGGCCACTGAAGCTTTCTTT
TRBJ2-3 - TRBV21-1 - CASSGRDREFTHTQYF TGTGCCAGCAGCGGCCGGGACAGGGAATTCACACATACGCAGTATTTT
TRBJ2-1 many TRBV20-1 - CSASRGANNEQFF TGCAGTGCTAGCCGCGGGGCTAACAATGAGCAGTTCTTC
TRBJ1-2 few TRBV2 - CASSYRVNYGYTF TGTGCCAGCAGCTACAGGGTTAACTATGGCTACACCTTC
TRBJ2-1 - TRBV20-1 TRBD2 CSAMPGGNEQFF TGCAGTGCTATGCCGGGGGGGAATGAGCAGTTCTTC
TRBJ2-7 few TRBV7-9 - CASSLAPGLNYEQYF TGTGCCAGCAGCTTAGCCCCGGGACTTAACTACGAGCAGTACTTC
TRBJ2-1 - TRBV5-1 - CTSSLAMGVPYNEQFF TGCACCAGCAGCTTGGCCATGGGGGTCCCCTACAATGAGCAGTTCTTC
TRBJ2-7 few TRBV18 - CASSPQPGSYEQYF TGTGCCAGCTCACCACAGCCAGGCTCCTACGAGCAGTACTTC